In this sample, the clone carrying this T cell receptor beta chain turned up a few times. Its antigen is currently unknown. The germline gives CDR1 GTSNPN, CDR2 SVGIG (reference sequence). With 0 bases removed from V and 4 bases from J, the gap between germline ends came to 13 bases. The CDR3 loop spans 15 amino acids. The sample belongs to a study of beta chain features in type 1 diabetes. Expressed TCRB transcripts were sequenced after all isolated RNA was converted to cDNA. The table came from immunoSEQ multiplex PCR; TCRdb's copy has only in-frame clones and leaves some out. Of about 620,000 clones listed, about a sixth were seen once; the top ten hold under 0.095%. Whole-study findings and limits: A pattern of fewer insertions and more deletions at VDJ junctions was seen in type 1 diabetes patients.

Source material: naive CD4+ T cells from blood. The receptor's source is a young man in good health. The chain carries TRBV30 and TRBJ1-5; D gene uncertain. The chain's CDR3 is CAWSVLDGWNQPQHF. The CDR3, as DNA: TGTGCCTGGAGTGTACTGGACGGTTGGAATCAGCCCCAGCATTTT. Variable domain in full (rest from reference TRBV30 and TRBJ1-5): SQTIHQWPATLVQPVGSPLSLECTVEGTSNPNLYWYRQAAGRGLQLLFYSVGIGQISSEVPQNLSASRPQDRQFILSSKKLLLSDSGFYLCAWSVLDGWNQPQHFGDGTRLSIL.